The rows below give T cell receptor beta chains drawn from one sample of a study of blood T cell repertoires in COVID-19. The data were produced by immunoSEQ multiplex PCR, yet TCRdb's version contains in-frame clones alone and is incomplete. The table includes roughly 200,000 clones, about 82% detected once. Sequenced material: PBMCs or T cells enriched from blood (not recorded which). These receptors originate from a man in his forties with acute COVID-19. Both conserved end residues are part of each CDR3. Fields, in order: J gene, D gene, V gene, clone size, CDR3 protein, CDR3 DNA. D genes are given only for firm matches. Size values are once, few and many counts, or a class for expanded clones, and some rows have none.

TRBJ2-1 - TRBV30 once CAWSRAGYNEQFF TGTGCCTGGAGTCGGGCGGGGTACAATGAGCAGTTCTTC
TRBJ2-1 - TRBV5-1 once CASSPSVSVNEQFF TGCGCCAGCAGCCCGAGCGTCTCCGTCAATGAGCAGTTCTTC
TRBJ2-7 TRBD2 TRBV28 - CASRPYGGSSYEQYF TGTGCCAGCAGACCATATGGCGGGAGCTCCTACGAGCAGTACTTC
TRBJ1-5 - TRBV24-1 - CATSDTVGQPQHF TGTGCCACCAGTGACACAGTTGGCCAGCCCCAGCATTTT
TRBJ2-7 - TRBV4-2 - CASSQVGNRGQSYEQYF TGTGCCAGCAGCCAAGTAGGCAATCGGGGACAAAGCTACGAGCAGTACTTC
TRBJ1-1 - TRBV4-3 - CASSQDAREGTEAFF TGCGCCAGCAGCCAAGATGCCAGGGAGGGCACTGAAGCTTTCTTT
TRBJ2-7 TRBD2 TRBV6-5 - CASSYEVREAYEQYF TGTGCCAGCAGTTACGAAGTCCGGGAGGCCTACGAGCAGTACTTC
TRBJ2-1 - TRBV6-5 - CASSYSPGANEQFF TGTGCCAGCAGTTACTCTCCTGGGGCTAATGAGCAGTTCTTC
TRBJ1-2 TRBD1 TRBV30 - CACGTEILPVYTF TGTGCCTGTGGGACAGAGATCCTACCGGTCTACACCTTC
TRBJ2-7 - TRBV5-4 - CASSDRDSEYF TGTGCCAGCAGCGACCGGGACTCTGAGTACTTC
TRBJ2-4 - TRBV27 - CASSFNLGGVAKNIQYF TGTGCCAGCAGTTTCAACCTGGGGGGAGTAGCCAAAAACATTCAGTACTTC
TRBJ2-1 TRBD2 TRBV4-2 - CASSQEAGVPYNEQFF TGTGCCAGCAGCCAAGAAGCGGGAGTCCCCTACAATGAGCAGTTCTTC
TRBJ2-7 - TRBV5-1 - CASSLVGPLSYEQYF TGCGCCAGCAGCTTGGTGGGCCCTCTTTCTTACGAGCAGTACTTC
TRBJ2-7 TRBD1 TRBV19 - CASSIVRQGLREQYF TGTGCCAGTAGTATAGTCCGACAGGGTTTACGCGAGCAGTACTTC
TRBJ1-3 - TRBV3-1/TRBV3-2 - CASAPAKGKGNTIYF TGTGCCAGCGCACCGGCCAAGGGGAAAGGAAACACCATATATTTT
TRBJ1-2 TRBD1 TRBV19 - CASKASQTGRNYGYTF TGTGCCAGTAAAGCCTCCCAGACAGGGAGGAACTATGGCTACACCTTC
TRBJ2-6 - TRBV6-5 once CASQGGSGANVLTF TGTGCCAGCCAGGGGGGATCTGGGGCCAACGTCCTGACTTTC
TRBJ2-5 - TRBV27 - CASGAGTLAAETQYF TGTGCCAGTGGGGCAGGAACTCTGGCGGCAGAGACCCAGTACTTC
TRBJ1-5 - TRBV21-1 - CASKGGREGNQPQHF TGTGCCAGCAAGGGGGGGAGGGAAGGCAATCAGCCCCAGCATTTT